This T cell receptor beta chain was recorded in a study of blood T cell repertoires in COVID-19. Study background: The analysed material was cDNA or gDNA that came from T cells, B-cell-depleted T cells, or PBMCs.

The participants were between about 18 and 100 years old and came from some 25 US areas. Clinical history reported by participants formed the basis on which cohorts were assigned. Germline V gives CDR1 MRHNA, CDR2 SNTAGT. Trimming removed 8 bases from V and 3 bases from J; junction bases left unmatched: 11. This CDR3 has 15 amino acids. The repertoire was sequenced with immunoSEQ multiplex PCR; TCRdb's copy has only in-frame clones and lacks some. The repertoire holds 150,000 or so clones, with approximately 90% as singletons. The source of this sequence is a man over 45 who had recovered from COVID-19. Material for sequencing was PBMCs or T cells enriched from blood (not recorded which). The V and J genes are TRBV6-4 and TRBJ1-2; 8 bases agree with TRBD1. CDR3 bases: TGTGCCAGCTCAGACACTGGACAGGGCCACTATGGCTACACCTTC. Encoded protein: CASSDTGQGHYGYTF.